The TCR beta chain described here comes from a study of cytomegalovirus exposure and HLA in healthy donors. Looking at the study overall: Early on, a data release was issued that held tens of millions of unique TCRs from HLA-typed donors. In terms of ancestry, the Caucasian-associated cluster contained 81% of the roughly 400 genotyped donors. The study's findings and limits: Reports indicated that the classifier achieved high specificity and sensitivity in diagnosing cytomegalovirus status.

Germline-derived CDR1 and CDR2 are MNHEY and SMNVEV (reference sequence). V was pared by 7 bases and J by 4 bases, with 15 bases of the junction left unmatched. The CDR3 runs to 17 residues. The sample holds one count of this clone. Its antigen is unidentified. Researchers ran the PCR with 60 Vbeta and 13 Jbeta primers. Profiled with immunoSEQ multiplex PCR; TCRdb holds only in-frame clones, not every one. The sample carries over 100,000 clones, 70% recorded once. V is TRBV27 and J is TRBJ2-2, with 7 bases that match TRBD2. The source of this sequence is a man aged 30-40 years in good health and CMV-seropositive. The sequenced material came from PBMCs. CDR3 coding DNA: TGTGCCAGCACCCAAAGAATCGGGACTATGGCCACCGGGGAGCTGTTTTTT. Amino acid sequence: CASTQRIGTMATGELFF.